This T cell receptor (beta chain) came from a study of control samples from healthy donors and cancer patients (dated by TCRdb to 2020 to 2022). From the cysteine up to the phenylalanine, the CDR3 has a length of 12 residues. This entry keeps only the CDR3 DNA: 36 bases, framed from base 1. Deletion took 3 bases off V and 8 bases off J, with a span of 10 bases between the germline ends. From a lookup of the germline V gene, CDR1 and CDR2 are MDHEN and SYDVKM. A note on this clone: This receptor's antigen is unknown. No much larger clone exists at a distance of one base, and base qualities are not known.

Receptor libraries were prepared by the immunoSEQ multiplex PCR assay. The immuneACCESS repertoire file appears here via TCRdb, limited to in-frame rearrangements. These files lack a portion of the clones; in checked studies, under half of the deficit traces to unresolved V genes, and the cause of the others is not known. Within this sample are some 150,000 clones, with 94% of them counted one time only. About an eighth of the sample lies in the top ten. The sequence links TRBV28 to TRBJ1-2; possibly the D gene is TRBD1, per 5 matching bases. Sequencing input: blood. This clonotype originated in a man in his forties in good health. In nucleotides, the sequence is TGTGCCAGCAGTTTGCAGGGTAGGGGCTACACCTTC. This yields the protein CASSLQGRGYTF.